The rows below give T cell receptor beta chains drawn from one sample of a study of blood T cell repertoires in COVID-19. Here immunoSEQ multiplex PCR was the method, and the copy in TCRdb shows in-frame clones only, minus some. The sample shows over 100,000 clones, 82% of them seen only once. The specimen was peripheral blood. These TCRs come from a man between 65 and 79 years old with acute or convalescent COVID-19. The CDR3 runs from the conserved cysteine through the conserved F or W. The D gene is left open where the match is weak. Size values are once, few and many counts, or a class for expanded clones, and some rows have none.

J: TRBJ2-7; size: NA; D: TRBD2; V: TRBV7-2; length: 15; DNA: TGTGCCAGCAGCTTAGCGGCTAGCGGGAATTACGAGCAGTACTTC; CDR3: CASSLAASGNYEQYF
J: TRBJ1-6; size: NA; D: NA; V: TRBV6-5; length: 15; DNA: TGTGCCACCACTCCCCCGGGTCGTAAGGATTCACCCCTCCACTTT; CDR3: CATTPPGRKDSPLHF
J: TRBJ1-4; size: NA; D: NA; V: TRBV5-1; length: 16; DNA: TGCGCCAGCAGCTTGGGCCGGGTAGCAGCTAATGAAAAACTGTTTTTT; CDR3: CASSLGRVAANEKLFF
J: TRBJ1-2; size: NA; D: NA; V: TRBV25-1; length: 12; DNA: TGTGCCAGCAGTCGGACAGACTATGGCTACACCTTC; CDR3: CASSRTDYGYTF
J: TRBJ2-2; size: many; D: TRBD2; V: TRBV6-6; length: 17; DNA: TGTGCCAGCAGTCGCTCAGGTAGCGGGAGGTTCGCCGGGGAGCTGTTTTTT; CDR3: CASSRSGSGRFAGELFF
J: TRBJ1-5; size: NA; D: NA; V: TRBV3-1/TRBV3-2; length: 13; DNA: TGTGCCAGCAGCCACGGCGGGAATCAGCCCCAGCATTTT; CDR3: CASSHGGNQPQHF
J: TRBJ1-4; size: NA; D: NA; V: TRBV11-2; length: 14; DNA: TGTGCCAGCAGCTTAATAGGGGGTGGGGAAAAACTGTTTTTT; CDR3: CASSLIGGGEKLFF
J: TRBJ1-5; size: NA; D: TRBD1; V: TRBV2; length: 12; DNA: TGTGCCAGCGGACAGGGCAATCAGCCCCAGCATTTT; CDR3: CASGQGNQPQHF
J: TRBJ2-3; size: NA; D: TRBD1; V: TRBV6-5; length: 13; DNA: TGTGCCAGCCGGGACAGGAACACAGATACGCAGTATTTT; CDR3: CASRDRNTDTQYF
J: TRBJ1-1; size: once; D: TRBD1; V: TRBV5-1; length: 15; DNA: TGCGCCAGCAGCTGGACAGGGAGGGGGCACACTGAAGCTTTCTTT; CDR3: CASSWTGRGHTEAFF
J: TRBJ2-7; size: NA; D: TRBD1; V: TRBV29-1; length: 14; DNA: TGCAGCGCGTGGGACAGGGGGCCCTCCTACGAGCAGTACTTC; CDR3: CSAWDRGPSYEQYF
J: TRBJ2-2; size: few; D: NA; V: TRBV12-3/TRBV12-4; length: 13; DNA: TGTGCCAGCAGACCCGACATGACCGGGGAGCTGTTTTTT; CDR3: CASRPDMTGELFF
J: TRBJ2-1; size: NA; D: NA; V: TRBV11-3; length: 19; DNA: TGTGCCAGCAGGCCCGGGACAGGGATGGTAGCGGGGGCTATGAATGAGCAGTTCTTC; CDR3: CASRPGTGMVAGAMNEQFF
J: TRBJ1-1; size: NA; D: NA; V: TRBV28; length: 12; DNA: TGTGCCAGCAGTTTGAGGGACACTGAAGCTTTCTTT; CDR3: CASSLRDTEAFF
J: TRBJ2-7; size: NA; D: NA; V: TRBV21-1; length: 15; DNA: TGTGCCAGCAGCAAAGGGCGGGCGGGCTTTTACGAGCAGTACTTC; CDR3: CASSKGRAGFYEQYF
J: TRBJ2-1; size: NA; D: TRBD2; V: TRBV5-6; length: 19; DNA: TGTGCCAGCAGCTTGGTCTTGATCGGGGGAGCGGGAGGGCCAAAGGAGCAGTTCTTC; CDR3: CASSLVLIGGAGGPKEQFF
J: TRBJ1-6; size: NA; D: NA; V: TRBV27; length: 15; DNA: TGTGCCAGCTGTCGGGAGGCCGCTTATCCCCGTCCCCTCCACTTT; CDR3: CASCREAAYPRPLHF
J: TRBJ2-3; size: NA; D: TRBD2; V: TRBV18; length: 17; DNA: TGTGCCAGCTCACCCACTGGACTAGCGGGAGGGTCAGATACGCAGTATTTT; CDR3: CASSPTGLAGGSDTQYF
J: TRBJ2-7; size: NA; D: TRBD2; V: TRBV11-2; length: 15; DNA: TGTGCCAGCAGCTCCCAGCTAGCGGGAGCTGCTAAGCAGTACTTC; CDR3: CASSSQLAGAAKQYF
J: TRBJ2-7; size: NA; D: NA; V: TRBV2; length: 14; DNA: TGTGCCAGCAGTGAAACCCGGGGTCAAAACGAGCAGTACTTC; CDR3: CASSETRGQNEQYF
J: TRBJ2-1; size: NA; D: TRBD2; V: TRBV27; length: 16; DNA: TGTGCCAGCAGCCCCGGGGGGGCGAGCTCCTACAATGAGCAGTTCTTC; CDR3: CASSPGGASSYNEQFF
J: TRBJ1-2; size: NA; D: TRBD1; V: TRBV5-5; length: 14; DNA: TGTGCCAGCAGCGACCGGACAGGCACCTATGGCTACACCTTC; CDR3: CASSDRTGTYGYTF
J: TRBJ1-2; size: NA; D: NA; V: TRBV28; length: 12; DNA: TGTGCCAGCAGTACTACAGGCTATGGCTACACCTTC; CDR3: CASSTTGYGYTF
J: TRBJ2-3; size: NA; D: TRBD2; V: TRBV7-2; length: 14; DNA: TGTGCCAGCAGCCCGGGAGGTTCGAAAGATACGCAGTATTTT; CDR3: CASSPGGSKDTQYF
J: TRBJ2-1; size: NA; D: TRBD1; V: TRBV10-1; length: 17; DNA: TGCGCCAGCAGCGCCGGGACAGTCAAAGGGGCCTACAATGAGCAGTTCTTC; CDR3: CASSAGTVKGAYNEQFF
J: TRBJ2-7; size: NA; D: TRBD1; V: TRBV5-4; length: 15; DNA: TGTGCCAGCAGCTTTAAGGGACAGGGGATGTACGAGCAGTACTTC; CDR3: CASSFKGQGMYEQYF
J: TRBJ2-7; size: NA; D: NA; V: TRBV5-1; length: 12; DNA: TGCGCCAGCAGTCAAGACTTCTACGAGCAGTACTTC; CDR3: CASSQDFYEQYF
J: TRBJ1-4; size: NA; D: NA; V: TRBV3-1/TRBV3-2; length: 12; DNA: TGTGCCAGCAGCCAAGATCTCGAAAAACTGTTTTTT; CDR3: CASSQDLEKLFF
J: TRBJ2-4; size: NA; D: NA; V: TRBV6-5; length: 15; DNA: TGTGCCAGCAGGGAGGGGGGGGTTCCTTTAAACATTCAGTACTTC; CDR3: CASREGGVPLNIQYF
J: TRBJ1-5; size: NA; D: NA; V: TRBV27; length: 14; DNA: TGTGCCAGCAGTTCGCAGGGTACGAGTCAGCCCCAGCATTTT; CDR3: CASSSQGTSQPQHF
J: TRBJ1-4; size: NA; D: NA; V: TRBV28; length: 13; DNA: TGTGCCAGCAGTGGAGGGGTCGGGGAAAAACTGTTTTTT; CDR3: CASSGGVGEKLFF
J: TRBJ1-2; size: NA; D: TRBD1; V: TRBV5-1; length: 14; DNA: TGCGCCAGCAGCCTTGACAGGGGGAACCATGGCTACACCTTC; CDR3: CASSLDRGNHGYTF
J: TRBJ2-7; size: NA; D: TRBD1; V: TRBV24-1; length: 14; DNA: TGTGCCACCAGTCGATCCGGGACAGCCGACGAGCAGTACTTC; CDR3: CATSRSGTADEQYF
J: TRBJ1-2; size: NA; D: NA; V: TRBV7-9; length: 13; DNA: TGTGCCAGCACCGCCAAACAGGGAAGGGGCTACACCTTC; CDR3: CASTAKQGRGYTF
J: TRBJ1-1; size: NA; D: NA; V: TRBV6-1; length: 14; DNA: TGTGCCAGCAGTCTCCGGGCCCTCGGAGACAGAGCTTTCTTT; CDR3: CASSLRALGDRAFF
J: TRBJ1-6; size: NA; D: NA; V: TRBV5-1; length: 16; DNA: TGCGCCAGCAGCTTGGGTGAAGCCTCGGGAATTTCACCCCTCCACTTT; CDR3: CASSLGEASGISPLHF
J: TRBJ1-2; size: NA; D: NA; V: TRBV5-1; length: 13; DNA: TGCGCCAGCAGCTTACAGGACCTCTATGGCTACACCTTC; CDR3: CASSLQDLYGYTF
J: TRBJ2-7; size: NA; D: NA; V: TRBV5-1; length: 15; DNA: TGCGCCAGCAGCCAATTAATTCGGAGCTCCTACGAGCAGTACTTC; CDR3: CASSQLIRSSYEQYF
J: TRBJ2-7; size: NA; D: TRBD1; V: TRBV2; length: 15; DNA: TGTGCCAGCAGTGGTGGGGACAGGAGCTCCTACGAGCAGTACTTC; CDR3: CASSGGDRSSYEQYF
J: TRBJ1-1; size: NA; D: NA; V: TRBV19; length: 15; DNA: TGTGCCAGTAGTATAGGAGCTTCTAGGGGCACTGAAGCTTTCTTT; CDR3: CASSIGASRGTEAFF
J: TRBJ1-5; size: NA; D: TRBD1; V: TRBV15; length: 14; DNA: TGTGCCACCAGCAGAGTGGAACAGGGGCAGCCCCAGCATTTT; CDR3: CATSRVEQGQPQHF
J: TRBJ1-4; size: NA; D: TRBD1; V: TRBV4-1; length: 17; DNA: TGCGCCAGCAGCCGGAACGGACAGGGACGAACCGATGAAAAACTGTTTTTT; CDR3: CASSRNGQGRTDEKLFF
J: TRBJ1-1; size: NA; D: NA; V: TRBV4-1; length: 15; DNA: TGCGCCAGCAGCCAAGATTGGGCGATGCCCTTACAAGCTTTCTTT; CDR3: CASSQDWAMPLQAFF
J: TRBJ1-4; size: NA; D: TRBD1; V: TRBV28; length: 15; DNA: TGTGCCAGCAGTTCTCCGGGACAGGGGTTTGAAAAACTGTTTTTT; CDR3: CASSSPGQGFEKLFF
J: TRBJ2-3; size: NA; D: NA; V: TRBV6-1; length: 13; DNA: TGTGCCAGCAGTGAAATTCACACAGATACGCAGTATTTT; CDR3: CASSEIHTDTQYF
J: TRBJ2-7; size: NA; D: NA; V: TRBV6-1; length: 14; DNA: TGTGCCAGCAGTGAGCGGCCGCTGGAGGACGAGCAGTACTTC; CDR3: CASSERPLEDEQYF
J: TRBJ1-3; size: NA; D: NA; V: TRBV4-2; length: 16; DNA: TGTGCCAGCAGCCAAGTCGCAGATTTCTCTGGAAACACCATATATTTT; CDR3: CASSQVADFSGNTIYF
J: TRBJ2-7; size: NA; D: TRBD2; V: TRBV4-2; length: 16; DNA: TGTGCCAGCAGCCAAGTATTCCAGCGGGGTGACTACGAGCAGTACTTC; CDR3: CASSQVFQRGDYEQYF
J: TRBJ1-1; size: NA; D: NA; V: TRBV18; length: 13; DNA: TGTGCCAGCTCACCCGGAGCAGACACTGAAGCTTTCTTT; CDR3: CASSPGADTEAFF
J: TRBJ2-3; size: NA; D: TRBD1; V: TRBV24-1; length: 15; DNA: TGTGCCACCAGTGATCCGACAGGGAGTACAGATACGCAGTATTTT; CDR3: CATSDPTGSTDTQYF
J: TRBJ2-3; size: once; D: TRBD2; V: TRBV5-1; length: 13; DNA: TGCGCCAGTAGGCCGCTAGCGGGAGATACGCAGTATTTT; CDR3: CASRPLAGDTQYF
J: TRBJ1-4; size: NA; D: TRBD1; V: TRBV28; length: 16; DNA: TGTGCCAGCAGTTTATTAGGAGGGACAGGGGTAGAAAAACTGTTTTTT; CDR3: CASSLLGGTGVEKLFF